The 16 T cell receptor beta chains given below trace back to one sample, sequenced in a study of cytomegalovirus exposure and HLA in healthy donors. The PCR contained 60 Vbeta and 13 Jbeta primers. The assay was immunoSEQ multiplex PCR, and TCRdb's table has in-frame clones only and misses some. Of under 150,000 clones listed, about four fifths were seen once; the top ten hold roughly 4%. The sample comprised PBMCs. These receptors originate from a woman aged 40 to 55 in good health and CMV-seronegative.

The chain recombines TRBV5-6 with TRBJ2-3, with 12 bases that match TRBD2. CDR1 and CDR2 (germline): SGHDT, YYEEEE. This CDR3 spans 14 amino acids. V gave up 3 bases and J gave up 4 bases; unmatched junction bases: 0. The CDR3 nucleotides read TGTGCCAGCAGCTCTAGCGGGAGGGCAGATACGCAGTATTTT. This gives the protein CASSSSGRADTQYF.

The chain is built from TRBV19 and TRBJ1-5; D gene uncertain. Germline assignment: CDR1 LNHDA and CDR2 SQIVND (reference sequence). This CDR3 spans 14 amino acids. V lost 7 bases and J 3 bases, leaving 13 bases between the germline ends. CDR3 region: CASNIRRNNQPQHF. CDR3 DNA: TGTGCCAGTAATATCCGGCGGAACAATCAGCCCCAGCATTTT. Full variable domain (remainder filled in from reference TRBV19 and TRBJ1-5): DGGITQSPKYLFRKEGQNVTLSCEQNLNHDAMYWYRQDPGQGLRLIYYSQIVNDFQKGDIAEGYSVSREKKESFPLTVTSAQKNPTAFYLCASNIRRNNQPQHFGDGTRLSIL.

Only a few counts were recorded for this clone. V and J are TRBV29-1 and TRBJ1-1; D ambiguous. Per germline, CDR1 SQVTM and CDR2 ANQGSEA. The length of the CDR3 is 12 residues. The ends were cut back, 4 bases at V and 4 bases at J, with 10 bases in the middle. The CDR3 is CSVAGRSTEAFF. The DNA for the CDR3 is TGCAGCGTTGCGGGGAGGAGCACTGAAGCTTTCTTT.

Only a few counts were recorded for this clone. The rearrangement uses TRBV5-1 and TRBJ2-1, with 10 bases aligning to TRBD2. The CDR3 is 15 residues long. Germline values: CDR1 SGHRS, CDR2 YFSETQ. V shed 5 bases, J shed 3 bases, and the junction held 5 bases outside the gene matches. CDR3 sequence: CASRLAGGNYNEQFF. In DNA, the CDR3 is TGCGCCAGCAGGTTAGCGGGAGGAAACTACAATGAGCAGTTCTTC.

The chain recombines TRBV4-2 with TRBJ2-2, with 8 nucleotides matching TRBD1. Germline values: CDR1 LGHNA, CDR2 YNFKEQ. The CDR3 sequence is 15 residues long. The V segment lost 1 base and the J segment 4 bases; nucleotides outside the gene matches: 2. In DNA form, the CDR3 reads TGTGCCAGCAGCCAAGGACAGGGGAGCACCGGGGAGCTGTTTTTT. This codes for CASSQGQGSTGELFF.

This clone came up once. The CDR3 sequence: CASSQDSPLLAGELFF. In nucleotides, the CDR3 is TGTGCCAGCAGCCAGGACAGCCCCCTGTTGGCCGGGGAGCTGTTTTTT. The rearrangement joins TRBV7-9 to TRBJ2-2, with TRBD1 as a possible D gene (6 bases). Germline CDR1 and CDR2: SEHNR and FQNEAQ (reference sequence). Trimming cost V 5 bases and J 6 bases, with 19 bases left between them. The CDR3 totals 16 residues.

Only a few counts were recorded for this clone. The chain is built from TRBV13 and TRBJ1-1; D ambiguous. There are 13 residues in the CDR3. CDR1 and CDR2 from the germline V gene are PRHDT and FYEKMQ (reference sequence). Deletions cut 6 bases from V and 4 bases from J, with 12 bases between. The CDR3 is CASSSVSSTEAFF. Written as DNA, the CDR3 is TGTGCCAGCAGTTCAGTCTCGTCCACTGAAGCTTTCTTT.

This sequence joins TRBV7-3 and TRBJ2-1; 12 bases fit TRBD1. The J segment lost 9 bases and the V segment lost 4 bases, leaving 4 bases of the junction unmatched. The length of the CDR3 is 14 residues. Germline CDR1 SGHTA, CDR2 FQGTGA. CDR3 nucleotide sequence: TGTGCCAGCAGCTCGGGACAGGGGGCAACTGAGCAGTTCTTC. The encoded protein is CASSSGQGATEQFF.

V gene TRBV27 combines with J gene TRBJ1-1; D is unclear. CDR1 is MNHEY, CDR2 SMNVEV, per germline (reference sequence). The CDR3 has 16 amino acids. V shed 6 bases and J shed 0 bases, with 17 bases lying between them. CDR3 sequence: CASSLQTPGLNTEAFF. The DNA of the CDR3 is TGTGCCAGCAGCCTACAGACACCGGGATTGAACACTGAAGCTTTCTTT.

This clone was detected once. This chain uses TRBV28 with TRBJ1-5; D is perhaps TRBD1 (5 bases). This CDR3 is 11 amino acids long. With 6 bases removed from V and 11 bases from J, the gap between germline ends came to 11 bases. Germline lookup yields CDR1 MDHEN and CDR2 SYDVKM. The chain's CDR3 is CASRSGGAQHF. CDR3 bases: TGTGCCAGCAGGAGCGGGGGGGCCCAGCATTTT.

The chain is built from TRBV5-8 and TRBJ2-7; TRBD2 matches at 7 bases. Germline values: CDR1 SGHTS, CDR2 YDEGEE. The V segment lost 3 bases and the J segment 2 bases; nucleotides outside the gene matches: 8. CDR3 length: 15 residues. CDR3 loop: CASSSRSGLTYEQYF. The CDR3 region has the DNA TGTGCCAGCAGCTCGCGTAGCGGGTTAACCTACGAGCAGTACTTC. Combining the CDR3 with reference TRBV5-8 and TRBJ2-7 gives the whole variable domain EAGVTQSPTHLIKTRGQQATLRCSPISGHTSVYWYQQALGLGLQFLLWYDEGEERNRGNFPPRFSGRQFPNYSSELNVNALELEDSALYLCASSSRSGLTYEQYFGPGTRLTVT.

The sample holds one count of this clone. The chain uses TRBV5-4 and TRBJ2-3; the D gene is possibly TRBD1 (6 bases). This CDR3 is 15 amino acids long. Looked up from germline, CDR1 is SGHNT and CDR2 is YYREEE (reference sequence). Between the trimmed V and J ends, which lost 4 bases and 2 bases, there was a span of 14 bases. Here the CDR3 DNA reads TGTGCCAGCAGCGGAGACAGGACCATCACAGATACGCAGTATTTT. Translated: CASSGDRTITDTQYF.

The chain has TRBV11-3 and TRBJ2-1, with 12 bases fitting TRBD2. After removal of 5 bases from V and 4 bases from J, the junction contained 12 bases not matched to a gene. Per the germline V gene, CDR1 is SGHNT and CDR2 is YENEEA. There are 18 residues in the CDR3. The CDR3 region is CASSLGAASGGGYNEQFF. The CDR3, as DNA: TGTGCCAGCAGCCTGGGGGCGGCTAGCGGGGGGGGTTACAATGAGCAGTTCTTC.

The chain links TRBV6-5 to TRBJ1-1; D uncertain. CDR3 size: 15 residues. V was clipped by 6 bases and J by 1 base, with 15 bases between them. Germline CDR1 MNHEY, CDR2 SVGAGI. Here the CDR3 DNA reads TGTGCCAGCAGGGTACAAGAGCCAGGGAACACTGAAGCTTTCTTT. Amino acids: CASRVQEPGNTEAFF.

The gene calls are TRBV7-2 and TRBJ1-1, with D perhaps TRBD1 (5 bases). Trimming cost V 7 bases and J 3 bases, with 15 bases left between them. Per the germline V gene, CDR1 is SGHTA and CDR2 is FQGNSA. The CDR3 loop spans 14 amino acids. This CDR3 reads CASTALGADTEAFF. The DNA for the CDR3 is TGTGCCAGCACTGCCCTAGGGGCCGACACTGAAGCTTTCTTT.

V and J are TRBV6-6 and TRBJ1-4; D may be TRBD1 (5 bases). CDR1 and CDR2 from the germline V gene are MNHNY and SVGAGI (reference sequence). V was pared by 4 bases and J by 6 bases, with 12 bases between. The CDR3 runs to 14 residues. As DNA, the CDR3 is TGTGCCAGCAGTTTTCAGCAGGGCGATGAAAAACTGTTTTTT. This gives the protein CASSFQQGDEKLFF.